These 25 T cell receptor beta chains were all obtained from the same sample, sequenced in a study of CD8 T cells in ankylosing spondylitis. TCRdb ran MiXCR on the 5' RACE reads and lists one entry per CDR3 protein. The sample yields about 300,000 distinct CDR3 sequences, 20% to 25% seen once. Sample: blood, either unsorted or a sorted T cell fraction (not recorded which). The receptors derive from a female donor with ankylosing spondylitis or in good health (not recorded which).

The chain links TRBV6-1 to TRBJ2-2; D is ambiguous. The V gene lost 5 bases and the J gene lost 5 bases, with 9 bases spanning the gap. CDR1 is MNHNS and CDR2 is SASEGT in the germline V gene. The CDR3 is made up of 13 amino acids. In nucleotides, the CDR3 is TGTGCCAGCAGTCCCCACCGAACCGGGGAGCTGTTTTTT. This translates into CASSPHRTGELFF.

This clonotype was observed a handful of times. The chain's CDR3 is CASSSAGVNEQFF. The CDR3 DNA reads TGTGCCAGCAGCAGCGCGGGAGTCAATGAGCAGTTCTTC. This chain links TRBV25-1 with TRBJ2-1, with 7 bases aligning to TRBD2. CDR1 is MGHDK and CDR2 is SYGVNS in the germline V gene. J gave up 6 bases and V 6 bases, and 5 bases lay outside the gene matches. The CDR3 consists of 13 residues. Complete variable domain (other parts from reference TRBV25-1 and TRBJ2-1): EADIYQTPRYLVIGTGKKITLECSQTMGHDKMYWYQQDPGMELHLIHYSYGVNSTEKGDLSSESTVSRIRTEHFPLTLESARPSHTSQYLCASSSAGVNEQFFGPGTRLTVL.

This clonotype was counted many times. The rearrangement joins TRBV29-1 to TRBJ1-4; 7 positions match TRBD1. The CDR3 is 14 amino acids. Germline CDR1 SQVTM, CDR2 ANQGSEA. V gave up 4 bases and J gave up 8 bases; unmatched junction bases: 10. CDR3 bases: TGCAGCGTTGGGCGGACAGGAATGTTCGAAAAACTGTTTTTT. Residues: CSVGRTGMFEKLFF.

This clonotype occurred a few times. DNA of the CDR3: TGTGCCATCAGTGGGGGGGGAGAGACCCAGTACTTC. Translated: CAISGGGETQYF. The chain uses TRBV10-3 and TRBJ2-5; 7 bases are a match to TRBD2. Germline V gene sequence: CDR1 ENHRY, CDR2 SYGVKD. V was clipped by 4 bases and J by 4 bases; unmatched bases: 0. The CDR3 runs to 12 residues.

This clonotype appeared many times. CDR3 loop: CAISYRSMEMTYEQYF. The CDR3 DNA is TGTGCCATCAGCTACAGATCCATGGAAATGACCTACGAGCAGTACTTC. This chain connects TRBV10-3 to TRBJ2-7; no firm D call. With 6 bases removed from V and 2 bases from J, the gap between germline ends came to 20 bases. This CDR3 comprises 16 residues. The V gene's germline CDR1 is ENHRY and CDR2 SYGVKD.

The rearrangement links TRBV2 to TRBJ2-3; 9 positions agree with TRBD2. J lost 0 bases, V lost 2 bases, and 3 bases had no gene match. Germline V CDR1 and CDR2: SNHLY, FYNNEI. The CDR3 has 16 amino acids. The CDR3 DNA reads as TGTGCCAGCAGTGAACTAGCGGGAAGTAGCACAGATACGCAGTATTTT. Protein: CASSELAGSSTDTQYF.

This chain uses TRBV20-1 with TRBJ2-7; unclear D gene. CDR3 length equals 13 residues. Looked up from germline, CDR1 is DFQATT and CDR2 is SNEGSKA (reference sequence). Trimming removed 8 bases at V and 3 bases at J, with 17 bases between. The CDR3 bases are TGCAGTCCCTTTTGGTACTCTAACTACGAGCAGTACTTC. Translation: CSPFWYSNYEQYF.

The CDR3 DNA reads TGCAGTGCTAGAGATCGGGGGGTACTGCCAGGTCCCCAGTACTTC. Amino acid sequence: CSARDRGVLPGPQYF. The V call is TRBV20-1, the J call TRBJ2-5, with 7 nucleotides matching TRBD2. The J segment lost 9 bases and the V segment lost 0 bases, leaving 13 bases of the junction unmatched. Germline V gives CDR1 DFQATT, CDR2 SNEGSKA (reference sequence). The CDR3 length is 15 residues.

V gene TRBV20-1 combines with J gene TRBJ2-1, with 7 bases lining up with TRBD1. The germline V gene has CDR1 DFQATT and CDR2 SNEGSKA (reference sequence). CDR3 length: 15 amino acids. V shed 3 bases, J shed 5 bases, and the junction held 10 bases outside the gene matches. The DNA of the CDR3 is TGCAGTGCTAGCCCCCCGGGGCAGGGGGACAATGAGCAGTTCTTC. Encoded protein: CSASPPGQGDNEQFF.

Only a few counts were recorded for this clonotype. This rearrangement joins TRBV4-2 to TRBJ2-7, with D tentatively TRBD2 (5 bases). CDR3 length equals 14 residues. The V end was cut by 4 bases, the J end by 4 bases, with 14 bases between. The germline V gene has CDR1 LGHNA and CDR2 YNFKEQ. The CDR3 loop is CASSLRAWRYEQYF. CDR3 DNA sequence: TGTGCCAGCAGCCTCCGGGCCTGGAGGTACGAGCAGTACTTC.

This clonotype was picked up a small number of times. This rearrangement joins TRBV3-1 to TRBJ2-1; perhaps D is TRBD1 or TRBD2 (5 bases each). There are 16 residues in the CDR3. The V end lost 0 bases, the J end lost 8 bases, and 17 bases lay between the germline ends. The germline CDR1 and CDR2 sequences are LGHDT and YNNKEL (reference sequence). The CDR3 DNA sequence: TGTGCCAGCAGCCAAGAGCTAGCAAGGGGAGACGATGAGCAGTTCTTC. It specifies CASSQELARGDDEQFF.

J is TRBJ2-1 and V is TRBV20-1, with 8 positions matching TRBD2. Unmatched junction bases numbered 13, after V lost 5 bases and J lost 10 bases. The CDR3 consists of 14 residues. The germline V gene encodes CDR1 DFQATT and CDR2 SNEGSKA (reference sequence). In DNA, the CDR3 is TGCAGTGCTTGGCCGGGAGGGCTTATAGGCGAGCAGTTCTTC. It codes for CSAWPGGLIGEQFF.

This CDR3 reads CSAPTRRAEAFF. Here the CDR3 DNA reads TGCAGTGCTCCGACCCGGCGGGCTGAAGCTTTCTTT. This chain joins TRBV20-1 and TRBJ1-1; unclear D gene. Per the germline V gene, CDR1 is DFQATT and CDR2 is SNEGSKA (reference sequence). Trimming removed 5 bases at V and 6 bases at J, with 13 bases between. The CDR3 has 12 amino acids.

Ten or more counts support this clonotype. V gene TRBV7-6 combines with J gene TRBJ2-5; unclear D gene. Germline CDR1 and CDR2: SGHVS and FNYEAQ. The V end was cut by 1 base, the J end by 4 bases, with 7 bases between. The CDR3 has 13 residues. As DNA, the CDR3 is TGTGCCAGCAGCTTAGTCCGCAGAGAGACCCAGTACTTC. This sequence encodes CASSLVRRETQYF.

CDR3 DNA sequence: TGCGCCAGCAGCCAAGATAGGGGGACTAGCGGGAGGAATGAGCAGTTCTTC. It codes for CASSQDRGTSGRNEQFF. This chain links TRBV4-3 with TRBJ2-1, with TRBD2 identical over 15 bases. The CDR3 has 17 amino acids. Trimming at V came to 0 bases and at J to 7 bases, leaving 4 bases not matched to a gene. The germline V gene has CDR1 LGHNA and CDR2 YSLEER.

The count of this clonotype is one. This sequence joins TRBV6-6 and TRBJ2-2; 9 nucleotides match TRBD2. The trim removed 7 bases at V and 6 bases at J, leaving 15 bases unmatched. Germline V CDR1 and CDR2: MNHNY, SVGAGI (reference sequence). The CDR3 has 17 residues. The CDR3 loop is CASIPGRLAAGAGELFF. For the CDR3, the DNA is TGTGCCAGCATACCCGGGCGACTAGCGGCAGGGGCCGGGGAGCTGTTTTTT.

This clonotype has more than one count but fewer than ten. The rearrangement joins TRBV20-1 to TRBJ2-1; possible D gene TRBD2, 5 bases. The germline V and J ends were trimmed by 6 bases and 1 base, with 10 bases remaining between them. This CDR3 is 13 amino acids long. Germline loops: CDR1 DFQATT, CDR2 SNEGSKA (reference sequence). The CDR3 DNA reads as TGCAGTGCCTGGACTCGTTCCTACAATGAGCAGTTCTTC. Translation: CSAWTRSYNEQFF.

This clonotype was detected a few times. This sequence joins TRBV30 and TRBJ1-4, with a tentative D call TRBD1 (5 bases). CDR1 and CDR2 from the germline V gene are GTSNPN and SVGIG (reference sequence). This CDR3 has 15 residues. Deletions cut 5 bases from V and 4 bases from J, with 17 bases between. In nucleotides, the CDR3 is TGTGCCTGGGCCCCAGGGATGGGGCTTAATGAAAAACTGTTTTTT. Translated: CAWAPGMGLNEKLFF.

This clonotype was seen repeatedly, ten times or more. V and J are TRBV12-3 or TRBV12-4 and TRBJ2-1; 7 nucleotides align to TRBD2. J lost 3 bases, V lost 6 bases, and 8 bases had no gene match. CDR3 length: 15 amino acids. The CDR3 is CASSTPGLSYNEQFF. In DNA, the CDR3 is TGTGCCAGCAGCACCCCGGGACTAAGCTACAATGAGCAGTTCTTC.

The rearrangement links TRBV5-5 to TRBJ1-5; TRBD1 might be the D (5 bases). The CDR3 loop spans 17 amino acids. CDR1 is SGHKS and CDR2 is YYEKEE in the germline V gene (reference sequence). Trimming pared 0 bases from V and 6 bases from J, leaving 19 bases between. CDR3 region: CASSLGLGWGVGQPQHF. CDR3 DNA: TGTGCCAGCAGCTTGGGTTTGGGCTGGGGCGTTGGTCAGCCCCAGCATTTT.

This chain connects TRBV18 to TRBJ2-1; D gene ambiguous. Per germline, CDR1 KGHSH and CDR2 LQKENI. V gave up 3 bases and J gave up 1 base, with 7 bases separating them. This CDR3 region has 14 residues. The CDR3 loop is CASSPDGSYNEQFF. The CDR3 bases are TGTGCCAGCTCACCTGATGGTTCCTACAATGAGCAGTTCTTC.

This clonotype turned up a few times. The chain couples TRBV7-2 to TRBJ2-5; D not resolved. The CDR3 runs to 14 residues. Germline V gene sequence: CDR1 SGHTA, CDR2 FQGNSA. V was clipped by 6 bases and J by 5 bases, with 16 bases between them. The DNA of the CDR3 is TGTGCCAGCAGTCGTACCGACTCCCAGGAGACCCAGTACTTC. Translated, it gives CASSRTDSQETQYF.

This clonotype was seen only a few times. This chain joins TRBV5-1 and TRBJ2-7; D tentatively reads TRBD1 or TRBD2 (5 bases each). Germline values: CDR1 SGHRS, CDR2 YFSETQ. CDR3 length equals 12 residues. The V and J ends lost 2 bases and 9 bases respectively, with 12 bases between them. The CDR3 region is CASSFRGDAQYF. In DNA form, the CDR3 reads TGCGCCAGCAGCTTCCGGGGCGATGCGCAGTACTTC.

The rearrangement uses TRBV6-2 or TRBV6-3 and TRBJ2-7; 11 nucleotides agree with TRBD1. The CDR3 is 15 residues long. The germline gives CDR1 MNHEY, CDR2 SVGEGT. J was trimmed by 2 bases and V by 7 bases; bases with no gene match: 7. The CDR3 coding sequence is TGTGCCAGCATGCCGGACAGGGGGCGCACCTACGAGCAGTACTTC. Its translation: CASMPDRGRTYEQYF.

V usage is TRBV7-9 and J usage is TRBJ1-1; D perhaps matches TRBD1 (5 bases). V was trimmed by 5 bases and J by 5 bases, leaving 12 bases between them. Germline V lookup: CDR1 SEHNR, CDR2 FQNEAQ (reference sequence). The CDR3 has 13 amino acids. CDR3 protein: CASSPRVGTEAFF. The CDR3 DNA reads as TGTGCCAGCAGCCCCAGGGTAGGGACTGAAGCTTTCTTT.